This T cell receptor beta chain derives from a study of cytomegalovirus exposure and HLA in healthy donors. Study background: The 120 million or so unique TCR beta sequences, from roughly 180 million T cells, were found by an earlier analysis. Study results and caveats: An analysis that was carried out later associated approximately 17,000 TCR beta sequences with HLA alleles at 0.05 false discovery rate. The records held CMV serostatus as the only immune exposure information. Data from an earlier analysis indicated that most TCR beta V segments were productive either about 90% or about 30% of the time.

A note on this clone: Its specificity is unknown.

60 Vbeta and 13 Jbeta primers were used in PCR. The method was immunoSEQ multiplex PCR; TCRdb's version includes in-frame clones alone and lacks a portion of them. The table lists roughly 150,000 clones, more than 75% of them singletons. V shed 3 bases and J shed 9 bases, with 19 bases lying between them. Germline V gives CDR1 SGDLS, CDR2 YYNGEE. This CDR3 contains 15 residues. V is TRBV9 and J is TRBJ2-1; D perhaps matches TRBD2 (6 bases). The specimen sequenced was PBMCs. The origin of this receptor is a woman in her forties in good health and CMV-seronegative. DNA for the CDR3: TGTGCCAGCAGCGGCCGCGTGGGGGGAAATGGTGAGCAGTTCTTC. Residues: CASSGRVGGNGEQFF.